Each of the 27 T cell receptor beta chains below was sequenced from the same sample in a study of CD8 T cells in Susac syndrome. Random hexamers were used to reverse transcribe an amount of about 0.5 to 1 ug RNA. TCRdb reprocessed the immunoSEQ multiplex PCR reads with MiXCR, giving one entry per CDR3 protein. The sample has around 180,000 distinct CDR3 sequences; roughly 95% are singletons. Sequenced: CD4+ T cells from PBMCs. These receptors were collected from a human donor with multiple sclerosis.

This chain joins TRBV7-8 and TRBJ2-7; D is uncertain. The CDR3 runs 14 residues. The ends were cut back, 0 bases at V and 2 bases at J, with 8 bases in the middle. The germline V gene encodes CDR1 SGHVS and CDR2 FQNEAQ. For the CDR3, the DNA is TGTGCCAGCAGCTTAGCGCACGGAACCTACGAGCAGTACTTC. This gives the protein CASSLAHGTYEQYF.

The chain has TRBV12-5 and TRBJ1-1, with TRBD1 matching 7 bases. Germline trimming cut 5 bases from V and 4 bases from J; bases unmatched to any gene: 7. The CDR3 is 14 amino acids. Germline assignment: CDR1 LGHNT and CDR2 FRNRAP. In nucleotides, the CDR3 is TGTGCTAGTGGTCTAAAGGGGGCTGCCACTGAAGCTTTCTTT. Protein: CASGLKGAATEAFF.

The chain combines TRBV29-1 with TRBJ2-3; 13 bases map to TRBD2. Germline lookup yields CDR1 SQVTM and CDR2 ANQGSEA. The V gene end was trimmed by 8 bases and the J gene end by 0 bases; junction bases not matched to a gene: 5. This CDR3 spans 15 amino acids. CDR3: CSSGLAGASTDTQYF. CDR3 nucleotides: TGCAGCTCTGGACTAGCGGGGGCAAGCACAGATACGCAGTATTTT.

V usage is TRBV3-1 and J usage is TRBJ2-7; a possible D gene is TRBD2 (6 bases). V was cut by 4 bases and J by 2 bases, with 15 bases left in between. CDR3 length equals 15 residues. Germline lookup yields CDR1 LGHDT and CDR2 YNNKEL (reference sequence). The CDR3 spells CASSRRGATPYEQYF. The CDR3 bases are TGTGCCAGCAGCCGGCGGGGCGCTACTCCCTACGAGCAGTACTTC.

V is TRBV20-1 and J is TRBJ1-2; D gene uncertain. Looked up from germline, CDR1 is DFQATT and CDR2 is SNEGSKA (reference sequence). V was trimmed by 2 bases and J by 5 bases, leaving 15 bases between them. The CDR3 consists of 14 residues. The CDR3 bases are TGCAGTGCTAGACACCCCATACCGGGATATGGCTACACCTTC. Amino acids: CSARHPIPGYGYTF.

This sequence joins TRBV7-2 and TRBJ2-7, with D uncertain. Trimming removed 5 bases at V and 2 bases at J, with 10 bases between. Germline V gene sequence: CDR1 SGHTA, CDR2 FQGNSA. This CDR3 contains 13 residues. The CDR3 DNA reads TGTGCCAGCAGCCCCGGGTCTCCCTACGAGCAGTACTTC. This gives the protein CASSPGSPYEQYF.

Written as DNA, the CDR3 is TGCGCCAGCAGCCTAGGGTTACGTGAAAAACTGTTTTTT. Residues: CASSLGLREKLFF. The V and J genes are TRBV4-1 and TRBJ1-4; no firm D call. The V gene's germline CDR1 is MGHRA and CDR2 YSYEKL. Trimming removed 4 bases from V and 7 bases from J, with 10 bases in between. The CDR3 length is 13 residues.

The chain joins TRBV27 to TRBJ2-5; D not certain. This CDR3 spans 13 amino acids. Germline V CDR1 and CDR2: MNHEY, SMNVEV (reference sequence). V lost 5 bases and J lost 2, with 9 bases in between. CDR3 in amino acids: CASSKTDQETQYF. The CDR3 DNA sequence: TGTGCCAGCAGTAAAACAGATCAAGAGACCCAGTACTTC.

This sequence joins TRBV30 and TRBJ2-7; 9 nucleotides line up with TRBD1. CDR1 and CDR2 from the germline V gene are GTSNPN and SVGIG (reference sequence). The CDR3 has 17 residues. The junction had 13 bases not matched to a gene; V was cut back by 0 bases and J by 4 bases. In nucleotides, the CDR3 is TGTGCCTGGAGTGTACCAAGGTGGGGGACAGGGAAGTACGAGCAGTACTTC. This translates into CAWSVPRWGTGKYEQYF.

This chain connects TRBV7-8 to TRBJ2-5, with D possibly TRBD1 on 6 matching bases. The V end was cut by 0 bases, the J end by 1 base, with 9 bases between. CDR1 and CDR2 (germline): SGHVS, FQNEAQ. The CDR3 runs to 15 residues. CDR3 nucleotides: TGTGCCAGCAGCTTAGCCCCGGACAGCCAAGAGACCCAGTACTTC. Translation gives CASSLAPDSQETQYF.

The genes are TRBV7-2 and TRBJ1-5; D is ambiguous. The V gene's germline CDR1 is SGHTA and CDR2 FQGNSA. V dropped 2 bases and J dropped 13 bases, with 12 bases sitting between them. This CDR3 is built from 12 residues. The CDR3 DNA is TGTGCCAGCAGCTTAAACCGGGAGGGTCAGCATTTT. Protein sequence: CASSLNREGQHF.

The rearrangement joins TRBV7-3 to TRBJ2-3; no clear D. V dropped 2 bases and J dropped 0 bases, with 9 bases sitting between them. Germline V gene lookup returns CDR1 SGHTA and CDR2 FQGTGA. CDR3 length equals 15 residues. CDR3 DNA: TGTGCCAGCAGCTTAGCTGTCAGAAGCACAGATACGCAGTATTTT. Residues: CASSLAVRSTDTQYF.

The chain's CDR3 is CASSVGAGRSSYEQYF. The CDR3 DNA sequence: TGTGCCAGCAGCGTAGGGGCAGGGCGGAGCTCCTACGAGCAGTACTTC. The chain is built from TRBV9 and TRBJ2-7; D perhaps matches TRBD1 (5 bases). The CDR3 totals 16 residues. Germline V CDR1 and CDR2: SGDLS, YYNGEE. V was shortened by 0 bases and J by 0 bases, with 13 bases between the two germline ends.

This clonotype came up a few times. This rearrangement joins TRBV11-2 to TRBJ2-5; D may be TRBD1 (5 bases). Germline V gene lookup returns CDR1 SGHAT and CDR2 FQNNGV. Trimming removed 0 bases from V and 7 bases from J, with 15 bases in between. There are 15 residues in the CDR3. CDR3 sequence reads: CASSLELGHQWTQYF. The CDR3 DNA sequence: TGTGCCAGCAGCTTAGAACTGGGGCATCAGTGGACCCAGTACTTC.

The chain links TRBV20-1 to TRBJ2-5; a weak D match, TRBD2 (6 bases). This CDR3 is built from 12 residues. V lost 5 bases to trimming and J lost 5 bases, with 12 bases between them. From germline, CDR1 is DFQATT and CDR2 SNEGSKA (reference sequence). CDR3 sequence: CSAERRGETQYF. The CDR3 bases are TGCAGTGCTGAACGCCGGGGGGAGACCCAGTACTTC.

This clonotype was recorded only once. The J gene is TRBJ2-7, the V gene TRBV28, with no clear D. CDR3 size: 12 residues. CDR1 MDHEN and CDR2 SYDVKM come from the germline V gene. V lost 5 bases and J lost 3, with 8 bases in between. The CDR3 region is CASSTSRYEQYF. For the CDR3, the DNA is TGTGCCAGCAGTACCAGTCGCTACGAGCAGTACTTC.

The V and J genes are TRBV20-1 and TRBJ2-5, with D possibly matching TRBD1 (5 bases). The CDR3 runs to 15 residues. Per germline, CDR1 DFQATT and CDR2 SNEGSKA (reference sequence). The V end was cut by 2 bases, the J end by 1 base, with 14 bases between. CDR3 bases: TGCAGTGCTAGATCGGCGACAGAATTCCAAGAGACCCAGTACTTC. Protein sequence: CSARSATEFQETQYF.

This clonotype came up once. This chain links TRBV7-9 with TRBJ1-2; TRBD1 agrees at 7 bases. Per germline, CDR1 SEHNR and CDR2 FQNEAQ (reference sequence). Trimming took 8 bases from V and 3 from J; bases not matched to a gene: 3. This CDR3 is built from 12 residues. CDR3 sequence (DNA): TGTGCCAGCGGTCAGGGGGACTATGGCTACACCTTC. Protein product: CASGQGDYGYTF.

The chain carries TRBV30 and TRBJ1-1; TRBD1 matches 8 bases. Germline assignment: CDR1 GTSNPN and CDR2 SVGIG (reference sequence). With 3 bases clipped from V and 5 bases from J, the junction kept 5 bases outside the gene matches. The CDR3 length is 13 residues. CDR3 coding DNA: TGTGCCTGGAGCGCAGGGGGCATAACTGAAGCTTTCTTT. Translation: CAWSAGGITEAFF.

The V gene is TRBV9, the J gene TRBJ2-1, with TRBD2 matching 7 bases. Germline assignment: CDR1 SGDLS and CDR2 YYNGEE. This CDR3 has 16 amino acids. Trimming removed 1 base from V and 7 bases from J; junction bases left unmatched: 11. CDR3 in amino acids: CASSVTPMTSLNEQFF. The CDR3 region has the DNA TGTGCCAGCAGCGTAACACCGATGACTAGCCTGAATGAGCAGTTCTTC.

This clonotype has just a few counts. The V and J genes are TRBV27 and TRBJ2-5; either TRBD1 or TRBD2 may fit D (5 bases each). The germline CDR1 and CDR2 sequences are MNHEY and SMNVEV (reference sequence). Trimming removed 5 bases at V and 5 bases at J, with 9 bases between. The CDR3 extends over 12 amino acids. The CDR3 nucleotides are TGTGCCAGCAGTCAGAGGGGCGAGACCCAGTACTTC. Its protein product is CASSQRGETQYF.

V usage is TRBV29-1 and J usage is TRBJ2-1; D may be TRBD1 (7 bases). This CDR3 spans 14 amino acids. V shed 6 bases and J shed 7 bases, with 19 bases lying between them. Germline V gene data show CDR1 as SQVTM and CDR2 as ANQGSEA. DNA of the CDR3: TGCAGCGTCGCTTACAGGGGCGGGAAGAATGAGCAGTTCTTC. Encoded protein: CSVAYRGGKNEQFF.

The chain links TRBV7-2 to TRBJ2-3; tentatively, D is TRBD2 (5 bases). V was pared by 3 bases and J by 8 bases, with 9 bases between. Germline V gene lookup returns CDR1 SGHTA and CDR2 FQGNSA. The CDR3 is 12 residues long. The CDR3: CASSLGVGTQYF. CDR3 in DNA: TGTGCCAGCAGCTTGGGAGTGGGTACGCAGTATTTT.

The V and J genes are TRBV20-1 and TRBJ2-7; perhaps D is TRBD1 or TRBD2 (5 bases each). Deletions cut 1 base from V and 0 bases from J, with 13 bases between. Germline CDR1 is DFQATT and CDR2 is SNEGSKA (reference sequence). The CDR3 totals 15 residues. The CDR3 loop is CSARGPGLSSYEQYF. Here the CDR3 DNA reads TGCAGTGCTAGAGGGCCGGGGCTGAGCTCCTACGAGCAGTACTTC.

Concerning this clonotype itself: Its ends do not fully match the called genes, so a read error is possible. This chain connects TRBV7-7 to TRBJ1-1, with no clear D. The CDR3 has 13 residues. Germline-derived CDR1 and CDR2 are SSHAT and FNYEAQ (reference sequence). CDR3 amino acids: CASSSHMNTEAFF. In DNA, the CDR3 is TGTGCTAGCAGCTCCCATATGAACACTGAAGCTTTCTTT.

The chain combines TRBV29-1 with TRBJ2-5; D is possibly TRBD2 (5 bases). The ends were cut back, 1 base at V and 5 bases at J, with 14 bases in the middle. The CDR3 extends over 14 amino acids. CDR1 and CDR2 from the germline V gene are SQVTM and ANQGSEA. The CDR3 loop reads CSVEVRSEGETQYF. CDR3 DNA: TGCAGCGTTGAAGTACGGAGCGAGGGTGAGACCCAGTACTTC. Together with reference TRBV29-1 and TRBJ2-5, the CDR3 gives the full variable domain: SAVISQKPSRDICQRGTSLTIQCQVDSQVTMMFWYRQQPGQSLTLIATANQGSEATYESGFVIDKFPISRPNLTFSTLTVSNMSPEDSSIYLCSVEVRSEGETQYFGPGTRLLVL.

This chain connects TRBV30 to TRBJ2-7; TRBD2 might be the D (5 bases). Germline assignment: CDR1 GTSNPN and CDR2 SVGIG (reference sequence). Trimming took off 1 base at V and 4 bases at J, with 11 bases between the two ends. The CDR3 sequence is 13 residues long. The CDR3 protein is CAWSAMGSYEQYF. The CDR3 DNA is TGTGCCTGGAGTGCAATGGGGAGTTACGAGCAGTACTTC. The full variable domain, rest sourced from reference TRBV30 and TRBJ2-7, is SQTIHQWPATLVQPVGSPLSLECTVEGTSNPNLYWYRQAAGRGLQLLFYSVGIGQISSEVPQNLSASRPQDRQFILSSKKLLLSDSGFYLCAWSAMGSYEQYFGPGTRLTVT.